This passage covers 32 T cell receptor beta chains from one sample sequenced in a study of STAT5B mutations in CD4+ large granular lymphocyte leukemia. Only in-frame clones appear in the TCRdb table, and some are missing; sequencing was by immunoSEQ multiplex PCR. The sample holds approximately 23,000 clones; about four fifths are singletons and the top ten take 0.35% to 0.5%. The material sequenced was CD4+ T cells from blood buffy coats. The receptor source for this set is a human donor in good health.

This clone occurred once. CDR3 in amino acids: CASSHHNQPQGENEQFF. The CDR3 DNA sequence: TGTGCCAGCAGCCACCACAACCAGCCACAGGGGGAAAATGAGCAGTTCTTC. V gene TRBV14 combines with J gene TRBJ2-1; 8 nucleotides line up with TRBD1. V dropped 3 bases and J dropped 7; count of bases not matched to a gene: 14. Germline-derived CDR1 and CDR2 are SGHDN and FVKESK. The CDR3 loop spans 17 amino acids.

The CDR3 DNA sequence: TGCGCCAGCAGCTTGCGACCCTCCTACGAGCAGTACTTC. This encodes CASSLRPSYEQYF. The chain joins TRBV5-1 to TRBJ2-5; D is unresolved. The end of the DNA is better explained by TRBJ2-7, so the J call may be wrong. The CDR3 totals 13 residues. Germline-derived CDR1 and CDR2 are SGHRS and YFSETQ.

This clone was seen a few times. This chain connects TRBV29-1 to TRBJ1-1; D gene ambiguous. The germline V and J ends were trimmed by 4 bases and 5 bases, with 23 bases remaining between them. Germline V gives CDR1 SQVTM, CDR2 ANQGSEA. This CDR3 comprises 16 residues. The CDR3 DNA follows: TGCAGCGTTGTGCTTTCTCCTCGGGGATCGGGGACTGAAGCTTTCTTT. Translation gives CSVVLSPRGSGTEAFF.

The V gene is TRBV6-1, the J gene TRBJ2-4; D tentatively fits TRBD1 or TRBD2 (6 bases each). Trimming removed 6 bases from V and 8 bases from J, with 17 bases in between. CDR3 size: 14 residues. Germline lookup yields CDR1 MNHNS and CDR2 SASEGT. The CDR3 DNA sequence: TGTGCCAGCAGCGACAAAGGGGGGAAGGACATTCAGTACTTC. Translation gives CASSDKGGKDIQYF.

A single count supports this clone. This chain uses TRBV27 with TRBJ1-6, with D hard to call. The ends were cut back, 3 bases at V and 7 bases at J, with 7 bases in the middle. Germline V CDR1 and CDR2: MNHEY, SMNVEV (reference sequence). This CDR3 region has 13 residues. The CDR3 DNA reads TGTGCCAGCAGTTTGGGTGGGAATTCACCCCTCCACTTT. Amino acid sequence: CASSLGGNSPLHF.

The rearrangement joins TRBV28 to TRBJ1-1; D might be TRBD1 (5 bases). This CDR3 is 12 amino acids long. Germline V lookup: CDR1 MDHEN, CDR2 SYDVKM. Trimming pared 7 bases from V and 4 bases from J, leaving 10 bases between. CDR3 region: CASNQGLTEAFF. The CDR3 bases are TGTGCCAGCAATCAGGGACTCACTGAAGCTTTCTTT.

This CDR3 is CASSLASDYGYTF. DNA for the CDR3: TGTGCCAGCAGCTTGGCCAGTGACTATGGCTACACCTTC. The rearrangement joins TRBV5-4 to TRBJ1-2; D call uncertain. The CDR3 length is 13 residues. CDR1 and CDR2 from the germline V gene are SGHNT and YYREEE (reference sequence). Deletions cut 0 bases from V and 3 bases from J, with 6 bases between.

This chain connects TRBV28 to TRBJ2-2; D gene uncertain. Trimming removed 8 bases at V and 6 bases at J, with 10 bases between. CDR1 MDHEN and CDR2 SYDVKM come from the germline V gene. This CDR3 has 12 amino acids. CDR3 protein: CASGNFAGELFF. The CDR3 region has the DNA TGTGCCAGCGGTAACTTTGCCGGGGAGCTGTTTTTT.

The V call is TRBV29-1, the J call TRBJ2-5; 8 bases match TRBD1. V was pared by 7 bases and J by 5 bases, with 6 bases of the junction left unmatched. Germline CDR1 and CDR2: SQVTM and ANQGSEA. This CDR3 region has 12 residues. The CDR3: CSGATGVETQYF. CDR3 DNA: TGCAGCGGGGCGACAGGGGTTGAGACCCAGTACTTC.

The chain's CDR3 is CASSASTGELFF. For the CDR3, the DNA is TGCGCCAGCAGCGCGAGCACCGGGGAGCTGTTTTTT. This rearrangement joins TRBV5-1 to TRBJ2-2, with unresolved D. The V end was cut by 4 bases, the J end by 4 bases, with 5 bases between. Germline V gene data show CDR1 as SGHRS and CDR2 as YFSETQ. The CDR3 totals 12 residues.

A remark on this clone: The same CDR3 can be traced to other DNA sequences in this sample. CDR3 nucleotides: TGTGCCAGCAGCTCCAGGACCGAGGGACACCTCTACGAGCAGTACTTC. Protein product: CASSSRTEGHLYEQYF. This chain links TRBV5-4 with TRBJ2-7; perhaps TRBD1 as D (6 bases). Trimming left V 3 bases short and J 3 bases short, with 19 bases between. The CDR3 extends over 16 amino acids. Germline CDR1 and CDR2: SGHNT and YYREEE (reference sequence).

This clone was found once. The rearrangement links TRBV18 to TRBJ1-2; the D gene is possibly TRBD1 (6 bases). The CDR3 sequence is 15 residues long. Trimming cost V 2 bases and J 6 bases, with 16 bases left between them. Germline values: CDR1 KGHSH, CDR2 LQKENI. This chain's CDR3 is CASSPIQGLSDGYTF. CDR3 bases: TGTGCCAGCTCACCAATACAGGGACTATCGGATGGCTACACCTTC.

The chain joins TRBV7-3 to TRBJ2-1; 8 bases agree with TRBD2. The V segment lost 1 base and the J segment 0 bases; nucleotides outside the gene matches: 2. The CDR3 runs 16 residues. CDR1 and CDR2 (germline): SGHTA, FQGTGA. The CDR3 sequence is CASSLIGTSSYNEQFF. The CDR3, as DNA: TGTGCCAGCAGCTTAATAGGGACTAGCTCCTACAATGAGCAGTTCTTC.

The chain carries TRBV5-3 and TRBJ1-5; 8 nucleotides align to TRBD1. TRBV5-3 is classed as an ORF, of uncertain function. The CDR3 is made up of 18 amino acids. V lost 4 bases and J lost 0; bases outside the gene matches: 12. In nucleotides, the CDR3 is TGTGCCAGAAGCCGACGGGACAGGACTTCCTCTAGCAATCAGCCCCAGCATTTT. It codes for CARSRRDRTSSSNQPQHF.

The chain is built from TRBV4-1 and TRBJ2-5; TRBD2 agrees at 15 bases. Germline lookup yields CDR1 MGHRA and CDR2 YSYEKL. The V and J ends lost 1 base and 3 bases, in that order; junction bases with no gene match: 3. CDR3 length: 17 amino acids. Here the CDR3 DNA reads TGCGCCAGCAGCCAAGGAAGGACTAGCGGGAGGGAAGAGACCCAGTACTTC. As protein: CASSQGRTSGREETQYF.

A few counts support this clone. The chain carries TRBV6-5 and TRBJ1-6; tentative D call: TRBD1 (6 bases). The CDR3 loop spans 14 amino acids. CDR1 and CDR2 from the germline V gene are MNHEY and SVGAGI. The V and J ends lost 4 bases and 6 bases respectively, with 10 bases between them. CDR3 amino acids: CASSLAGANSPLHF. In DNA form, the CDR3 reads TGTGCCAGCAGTTTGGCAGGGGCTAATTCACCCCTCCACTTT.

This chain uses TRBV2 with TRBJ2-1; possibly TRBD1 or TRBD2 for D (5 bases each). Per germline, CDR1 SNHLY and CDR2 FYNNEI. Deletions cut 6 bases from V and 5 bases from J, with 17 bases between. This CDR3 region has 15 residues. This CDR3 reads CASRTTGTRHNEQFF. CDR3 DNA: TGTGCCAGCAGGACAACCGGGACCAGACACAATGAGCAGTTCTTC.

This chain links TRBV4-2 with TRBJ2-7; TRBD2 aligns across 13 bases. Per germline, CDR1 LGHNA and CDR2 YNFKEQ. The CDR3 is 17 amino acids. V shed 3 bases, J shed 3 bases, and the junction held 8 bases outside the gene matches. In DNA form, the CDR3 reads TGTGCCAGCAGCCAGTCGGGACTAGCGGGATTCTACTACGAGCAGTACTTC. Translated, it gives CASSQSGLAGFYYEQYF.

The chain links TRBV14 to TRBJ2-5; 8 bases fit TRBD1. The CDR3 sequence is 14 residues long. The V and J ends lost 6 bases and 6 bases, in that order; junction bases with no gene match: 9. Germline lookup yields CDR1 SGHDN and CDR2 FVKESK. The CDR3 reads CASRQTGAGKTQYF. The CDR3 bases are TGTGCCAGCAGACAGACAGGGGCAGGAAAGACCCAGTACTTC.

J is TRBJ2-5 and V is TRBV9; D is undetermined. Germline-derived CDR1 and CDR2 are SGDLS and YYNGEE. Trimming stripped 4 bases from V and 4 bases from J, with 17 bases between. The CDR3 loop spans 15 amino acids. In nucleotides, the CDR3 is TGTGCCAGCAGCTCCCGGTCCGAACCCAGAGAGACCCAGTACTTC. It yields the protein CASSSRSEPRETQYF.

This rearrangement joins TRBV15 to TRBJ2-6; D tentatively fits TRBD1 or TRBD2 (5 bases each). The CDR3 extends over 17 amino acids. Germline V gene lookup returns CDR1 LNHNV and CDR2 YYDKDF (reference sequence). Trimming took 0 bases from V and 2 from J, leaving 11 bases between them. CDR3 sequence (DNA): TGTGCCACCAGCAGAGATCGATTGGGGGCTGGGGCCAACGTCCTGACTTTC. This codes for CATSRDRLGAGANVLTF.

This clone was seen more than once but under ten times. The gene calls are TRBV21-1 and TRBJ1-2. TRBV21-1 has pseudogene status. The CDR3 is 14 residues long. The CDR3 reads CASSNFFRDYGYTF. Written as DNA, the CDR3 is TGTGCCAGCAGCAACTTCTTTAGGGACTATGGCTACACCTTC.

The CDR3 DNA reads as TGTGCCAGCAGCGTCTCTAGCGGGGGGGCCCACGAGCAGTACTTC. Translated: CASSVSSGGAHEQYF. The V call is TRBV7-3, the J call TRBJ2-7; TRBD2 matches at 12 bases. V lost 5 bases to trimming and J lost 5 bases; unmatched junction nucleotides: 7. Per germline, CDR1 SGHTA and CDR2 FQGTGA. The CDR3 loop spans 15 amino acids.

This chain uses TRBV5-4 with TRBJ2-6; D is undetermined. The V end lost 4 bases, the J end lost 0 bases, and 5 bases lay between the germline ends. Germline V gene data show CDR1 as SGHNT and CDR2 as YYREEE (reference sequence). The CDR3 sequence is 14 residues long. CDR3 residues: CASSPASGANVLTF. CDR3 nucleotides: TGTGCCAGCAGCCCCGCCTCTGGGGCCAACGTCCTGACTTTC.

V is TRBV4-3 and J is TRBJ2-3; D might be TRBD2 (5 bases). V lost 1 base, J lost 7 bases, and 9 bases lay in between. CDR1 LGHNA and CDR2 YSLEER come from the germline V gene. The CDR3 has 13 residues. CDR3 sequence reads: CASSQVSGYTQYF. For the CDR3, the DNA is TGCGCCAGCAGCCAAGTTTCGGGGTATACGCAGTATTTT.

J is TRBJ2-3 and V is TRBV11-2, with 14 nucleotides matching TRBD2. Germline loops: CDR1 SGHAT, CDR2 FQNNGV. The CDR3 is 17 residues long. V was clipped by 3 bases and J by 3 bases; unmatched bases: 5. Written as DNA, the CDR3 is TGTGCCAGCAGCTTGACTAGCGGGGGGGCCAGAACAGATACGCAGTATTTT. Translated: CASSLTSGGARTDTQYF.

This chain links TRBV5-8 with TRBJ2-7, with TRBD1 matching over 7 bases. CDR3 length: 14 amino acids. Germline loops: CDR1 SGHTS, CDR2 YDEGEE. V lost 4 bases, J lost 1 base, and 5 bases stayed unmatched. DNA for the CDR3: TGTGCCAGCAGCCAATGGACAGGTTCCTACGAGCAGTACTTC. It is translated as CASSQWTGSYEQYF.

The CDR3 loop is CASSPGTSGGASTDTQYF. Here the CDR3 DNA reads TGTGCCAGCAGTCCCGGGACTAGCGGGGGAGCTAGCACAGATACGCAGTATTTT. This chain links TRBV9 with TRBJ2-3; 14 bases agree with TRBD2. Germline values: CDR1 SGDLS, CDR2 YYNGEE. This CDR3 has 18 residues. The ends lost 5 bases at V and 0 bases at J; junction bases unmatched: 8. The whole variable domain, filled in from reference TRBV9 and TRBJ2-3, reads DSGVTQTPKHLITATGQRVTLRCSPRSGDLSVYWYQQSLDQGLQFLIQYYNGEERAKGNILERFSAQQFPDLHSELNLSSLELGDSALYFCASSPGTSGGASTDTQYFGPGTRLTVL.

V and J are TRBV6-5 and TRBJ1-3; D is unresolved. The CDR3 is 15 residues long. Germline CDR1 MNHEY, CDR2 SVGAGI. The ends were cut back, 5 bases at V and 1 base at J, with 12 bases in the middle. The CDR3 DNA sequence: TGTGCCAGCAGTCCTGGACCGCCATCTGGAAACACCATATATTTT. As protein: CASSPGPPSGNTIYF.

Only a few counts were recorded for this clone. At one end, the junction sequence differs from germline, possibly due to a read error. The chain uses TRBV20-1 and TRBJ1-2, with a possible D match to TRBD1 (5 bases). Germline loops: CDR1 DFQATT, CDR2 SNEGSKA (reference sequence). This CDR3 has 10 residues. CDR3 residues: CSARAAGLPF. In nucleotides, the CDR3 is TGCAGTGCCAGGGCAGCGGGGTTACCCTTC.

The DNA of the CDR3 is TGTGCCAGCAGCAACGGACCGGCCGATACGCAGTATTTT. Protein sequence: CASSNGPADTQYF. The V call is TRBV7-3, the J call TRBJ2-3; D uncertain. Trimming stripped 5 bases from V and 6 bases from J, with 12 bases between. The CDR3 is made up of 13 amino acids. Germline V gives CDR1 SGHTA, CDR2 FQGTGA.

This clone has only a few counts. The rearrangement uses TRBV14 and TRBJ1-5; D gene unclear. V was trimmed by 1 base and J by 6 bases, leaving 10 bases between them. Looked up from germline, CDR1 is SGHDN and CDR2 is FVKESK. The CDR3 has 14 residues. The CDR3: CASSQATRGQPQHF. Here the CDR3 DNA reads TGTGCCAGCAGCCAAGCCACCCGGGGTCAGCCCCAGCATTTT.